The clone carrying this T cell receptor (beta chain) was counted many times. Its antigen is currently unknown. The CDR3 consists of 16 residues. The V gene end was trimmed by 3 bases and the J gene end by 6 bases; junction bases not matched to a gene: 3. The germline V gene encodes CDR1 KGHSH and CDR2 LQKENI. For Graves' hyperthyroidism to be stable, ophthalmopathy could not progress within 18 months. The CDR3 regions of TCR beta were amplified from RNA transcripts. Researchers ran a first-round RT-PCR on the TCR CDR3 using the HTBI primer set. Each CDR3 protein gets one entry after TCRdb re-called the multiplex PCR reads with MiXCR. The sample records about 740,000 distinct CDR3 sequences, around 13% being singletons. This sample stems from a study of T cells in Graves' hyperthyroidism and ophthalmopathy. Study-level information: Any treatment followed the collection of peripheral blood at initial diagnosis. The study, taken as a whole, reports: Most clonotypes expanded in thyroid above 0.001 were likewise present in blood. Separating ophthalmopathy from stable hyperthyroidism was achieved by a 13 V-J model.

Sequencing input: blood. The clonotype was recovered from a woman between 18 and 29 years old with Graves' hyperthyroidism. The rearrangement uses TRBV18 and TRBJ2-1; 15 bases map to TRBD2. CDR3 sequence: CASSPAGLAGGNEQFF. CDR3 bases: TGTGCCAGCTCACCCGCGGGACTAGCGGGAGGCAATGAGCAGTTCTTC.